This section outlines one T cell receptor (beta chain) sequence together with its context. Its specificity is not known. Once obtained from cultured CD4+ T cells, the DNA was sequenced using the Oncomine TCR Beta short-read assay. TCRdb analysed the PCR reads with MiXCR anew, one entry per CDR3 protein. Of approximately 15,000 distinct CDR3 sequences in the sample, nearly 80% are singletons; the top ten hold 8% to 10%. This sample's treatment: roughly nine-day PBMC culture with coronavirus spike peptide pools or control peptides (ViraFEST assay). The data stem from a study of vaccination and CD4 T cells after COVID-19. The CDR3 extends over 11 amino acids. Broader study findings: Convalescent patients' clones that were vaccine-specific were spike mono-reactive in 304 of 307 cases.

The chain employs TRBV21-1 and TRBJ1-2; the D segment call TRBD1 is taken from the table without a DNA check. TRBV21-1 is listed as a pseudogene. This sequence originates from a human donor who received a COVID-19 vaccine. The sample here was CD4+ T cells from blood, cultured in vitro, taken after SARS-CoV-2 vaccination. The CDR3: CASSKWGGYTF. The CDR3 DNA reads as TGTGCCAGCAGCAAATGGGGCGGCTACACCTTC.